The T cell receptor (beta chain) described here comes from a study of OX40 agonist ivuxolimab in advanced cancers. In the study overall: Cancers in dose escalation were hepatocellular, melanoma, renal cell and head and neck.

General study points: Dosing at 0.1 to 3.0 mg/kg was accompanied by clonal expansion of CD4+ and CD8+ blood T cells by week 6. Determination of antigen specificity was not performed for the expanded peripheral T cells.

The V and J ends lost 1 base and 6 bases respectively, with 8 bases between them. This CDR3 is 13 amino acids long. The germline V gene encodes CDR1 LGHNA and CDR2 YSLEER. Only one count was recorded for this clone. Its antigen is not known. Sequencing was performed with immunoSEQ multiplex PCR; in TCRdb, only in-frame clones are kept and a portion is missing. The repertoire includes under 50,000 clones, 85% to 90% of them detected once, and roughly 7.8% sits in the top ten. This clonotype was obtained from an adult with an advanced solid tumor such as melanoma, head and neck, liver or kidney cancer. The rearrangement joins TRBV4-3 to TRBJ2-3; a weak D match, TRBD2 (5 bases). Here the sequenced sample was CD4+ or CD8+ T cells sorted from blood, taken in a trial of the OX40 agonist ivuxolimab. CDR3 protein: CASSQGRKDTQYF. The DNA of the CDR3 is TGCGCCAGCAGCCAAGGGAGGAAGGATACGCAGTATTTT.